This TCR beta chain was recorded in a study of CD8+CD57+ T cells in acquired aplastic anemia. Study overall: Mean yield of DNA from sorted CD4+ and CD8+ cells was approximately 3 ug. Study-wide results and caveats: Patients versus controls showed no significant CD8+ Simpson's diversity difference.

According to the study, genomic DNA was the template for TCR beta VDJ and CDR3 profiling. TCRdb recomputed calls from the reads with MiXCR, one row per CDR3 protein. In the table there are tens of thousands of distinct CDR3 sequences, roughly 72% of which are singletons. Selection for sequencing was limited to patients who had shown CD8+CD57+ cell expansion by flow cytometry. Prior therapy had not been administered to any patient at the time of blood sampling. This clonotype was found once. Its cognate antigen is unknown. This CDR3 has 15 amino acids. V was pared by 6 bases and J by 9 bases, with 18 bases between. CDR1 and CDR2 from the germline V gene are MGHDK and SYGVNS.

This clonotype was sampled from a human donor with aplastic anemia. The sequencing sample was made of sorted CD4+, CD8+, or CD8+CD57+ T cells (not recorded which) from PBMCs. The chain uses TRBV25-1 and TRBJ1-6; weak D call: TRBD1 (6 bases). CDR3 residues: CASSQVAGQGSPLHF. The CDR3 DNA sequence: TGTGCCAGCAGCCAAGTTGCGGGACAAGGTTCACCCCTCCACTTT.